Each of the 3 T cell receptor beta chains below was sequenced from the same sample in a study of T-cell reconstitution after alpha-beta-depleted transplantation in children. Unique molecular identifiers were used to barcode this TCRbeta library. Each CDR3 protein gets one entry after TCRdb re-called the PCR reads with MiXCR. The table lists over 100,000 distinct CDR3 sequences, approximately 8% of them singletons, with about 15% in the top ten. The specimen comprised PBMCs, sampled before TCRalphabeta/CD19-depleted stem cell transplant. These receptors all stem from a boy aged 2 to 10 with acute lymphoblastic leukemia, due to receive a stem cell transplant.

This clonotype was recorded at least ten times. The chain has TRBV5-1 and TRBJ2-1; 13 bases are shared with TRBD2. The V gene's germline CDR1 is SGHRS and CDR2 YFSETQ. V lost 1 base to trimming and J lost 2 bases; unmatched junction nucleotides: 9. CDR3 length: 19 residues. The CDR3 reads CASSLYGTSGGATYNEQFF. For the CDR3, the DNA is TGCGCCAGCAGCTTGTACGGTACTAGCGGGGGGGCTACCTACAATGAGCAGTTCTTC.

This clonotype was counted many times. The V gene is TRBV16, the J gene TRBJ1-1; perhaps TRBD1 as D (6 bases). Trimming took off 5 bases at V and 5 bases at J, with 15 bases between the two ends. Germline V lookup: CDR1 KGHSY, CDR2 FQNENV. The CDR3 is 14 amino acids. As DNA, the CDR3 is TGTGCCAGCAGCAAGGGGCAGGGGAGGACTGAAGCTTTCTTT. Its protein product is CASSKGQGRTEAFF. Together with reference TRBV16 and TRBJ1-1, the CDR3 gives the full variable domain: GEEVAQTPKHLVRGEGQKAKLYCAPIKGHSYVFWYQQVLKNEFKFLISFQNENVFDETGMPKERFSAKCLPNSPCSLEIQATKLEDSAVYFCASSKGQGRTEAFFGQGTRLTVV.

The gene calls are TRBV4-1 and TRBJ1-2, with D hard to call. The V gene's germline CDR1 is MGHRA and CDR2 YSYEKL. The V gene lost 1 base and the J gene lost 0 bases, with 12 bases spanning the gap. The length of the CDR3 is 16 residues. In nucleotides, the CDR3 is TGCGCCAGCAGCCAAGCTTACGGTGGAGCTAACTATGGCTACACCTTC. Its protein is CASSQAYGGANYGYTF.